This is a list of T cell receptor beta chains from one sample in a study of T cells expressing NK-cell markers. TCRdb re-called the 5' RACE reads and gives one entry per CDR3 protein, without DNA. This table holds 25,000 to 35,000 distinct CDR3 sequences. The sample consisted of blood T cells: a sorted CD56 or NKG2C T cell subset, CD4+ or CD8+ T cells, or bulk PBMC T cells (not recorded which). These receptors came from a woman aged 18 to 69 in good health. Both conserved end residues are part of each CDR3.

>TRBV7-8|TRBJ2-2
CASTGVGDTGELFF
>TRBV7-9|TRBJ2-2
CASSQQGNTGELFF
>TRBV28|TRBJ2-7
CASSFRGAYEQYF
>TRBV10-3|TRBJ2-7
CAIKVTSKPYEQYF
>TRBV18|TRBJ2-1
CASSGLDIYNEQFF
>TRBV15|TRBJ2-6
CATSRAGANVLTF
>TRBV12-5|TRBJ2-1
CASVRGNEQFF
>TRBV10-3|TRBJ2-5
CAISERRTGVQETQYF
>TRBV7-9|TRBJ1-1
CASSTGLRAFF
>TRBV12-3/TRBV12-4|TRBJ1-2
CASSNTGGPNYGYTF
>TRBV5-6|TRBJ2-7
CASSGTQVISYEQYF
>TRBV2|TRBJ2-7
CASSEGLAGGSEQYF
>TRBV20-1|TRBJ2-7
CSATSGTSGGLGFGEQYF
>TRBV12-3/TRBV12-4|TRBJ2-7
CASSLVAGGQGEQYF
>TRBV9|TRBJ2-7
CASSVGSSGGFYEQYF
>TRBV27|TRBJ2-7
CASSPGSSYEQYF
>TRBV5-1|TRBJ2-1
CASRLVIRENEQFF
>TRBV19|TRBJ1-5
CASSGTGNNQPQHF
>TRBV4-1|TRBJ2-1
CASSHFTDREVEDEQFF
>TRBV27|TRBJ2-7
CASSTTGGEVYEQYF
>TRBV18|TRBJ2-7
CASSPRDRVYEQYF
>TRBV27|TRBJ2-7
CASRHGRDEQYF
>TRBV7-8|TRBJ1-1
CASSLAEGPNTEAFF
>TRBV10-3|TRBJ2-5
CAISREGFRQETQYF
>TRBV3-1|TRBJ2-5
CASSLKVYRGETQYF
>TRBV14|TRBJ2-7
CASSQVRVGRAYEQYF
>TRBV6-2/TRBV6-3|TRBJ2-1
CASSYGRGNEQFF
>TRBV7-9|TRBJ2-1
CASSSASGSTYNEQFF